The clone carrying this T cell receptor beta chain occurred a few times. Its antigen is currently unknown. The record originates from a study of T cell responses to AZD1222 COVID-19 vaccine. Study-level findings and limits: Close to half of spike-specific TCRs reportedly recognize unmutated variant regions.

Germline CDR1 SGHAT, CDR2 FQNNGV. The CDR3 is 19 amino acids. The V and J ends lost 5 bases and 7 bases, in that order; junction bases with no gene match: 18. Generated by immunoSEQ multiplex PCR, the TCRdb table keeps only in-frame clones and is missing some. Here the sample spans 110,000 to 150,000 clones, roughly 88% being singletons. The chain carries TRBV11-2 and TRBJ2-1; 12 bases map to TRBD2. This TCR derives from an adult in good health. The sequences come from peripheral blood, collected on day 0 of AZD1222 vaccination. CDR3 DNA: TGTGCCAGCAGCAACCCGGTACTAGCGGGAGGAGGTGTCGGAAATGAGCAGTTCTTC. Its protein is CASSNPVLAGGGVGNEQFF.